Below are 8 T cell receptor beta chains sequenced from a single sample in a study of cytomegalovirus exposure and HLA in healthy donors (dated by TCRdb to 2017 to 2019). Library prep was done by the immunoSEQ multiplex PCR assay. For the multiplex PCR, a mixture combining 60 forward primers for TCR Vbeta segments and 13 reverse primers for TCR Jbeta segments was used. TCRdb mirrors the immuneACCESS table, restricted to in-frame sequences. Some clones are absent from its copies; in checked studies, under half trace to an unresolved V gene, and the reason for the others is unknown. The sample has fewer than 110,000 clones on record, 77% of them singletons. The top ten hold more than 4% of the sample. Sequencing was performed on PBMCs. These receptors were collected from a male donor in good health and CMV-seronegative.

This chain links TRBV5-6 with TRBJ1-6, with 8 bases that match TRBD1. Germline V CDR1 and CDR2: SGHDT, YYEEEE. The CDR3 consists of 16 residues. V was pared by 4 bases and J by 10 bases, with 13 bases of the junction left unmatched. As DNA, the CDR3 is TGTGCCAGCAGCCAAGCCGGACAGGGAAGGGGATCACCCCTCCACTTT. It codes for CASSQAGQGRGSPLHF.

The chain is built from TRBV10-3 and TRBJ2-1, with 7 bases matching TRBD2. The V gene end was trimmed by 6 bases and the J gene end by 10 bases; junction bases not matched to a gene: 3. The CDR3 length is 11 residues. Germline V gene data show CDR1 as ENHRY and CDR2 as SYGVKD. The CDR3, as DNA: TGTGCCATCAGCGCTAGCGGCGAGCAGTTCTTC. Encoded protein: CAISASGEQFF.

This clone came up a few times. The chain has TRBV4-2 and TRBJ2-3; 9 nucleotides match TRBD1. Germline V gene sequence: CDR1 LGHNA, CDR2 YNFKEQ. V lost 5 bases to trimming and J lost 2 bases; unmatched junction nucleotides: 11. The CDR3 is 17 residues long. CDR3: CASSKRTGDTHTDTQYF. The CDR3 DNA sequence: TGTGCCAGCAGCAAACGGACAGGGGACACGCACACAGATACGCAGTATTTT.

This chain connects TRBV6-5 to TRBJ2-7; 7 nucleotides line up with TRBD2. Germline assignment: CDR1 MNHEY and CDR2 SVGAGI. The CDR3 runs to 14 residues. Trimming removed 7 bases from V and 0 bases from J; junction bases left unmatched: 6. CDR3 nucleotides: TGTGCCAGCAAGACTAGCCTCCTCTCCTACGAGCAGTACTTC. Its protein product is CASKTSLLSYEQYF.

This sequence joins TRBV30 and TRBJ2-3, with D perhaps TRBD2 (6 bases). The V end lost 3 bases, the J end lost 5 bases, and 24 bases lay between the germline ends. The CDR3 loop spans 17 amino acids. CDR1 is GTSNPN and CDR2 is SVGIG in the germline V gene (reference sequence). As DNA, the CDR3 is TGTGCCTGGAGCTCCCTGTTCGAAGGGAGCGGGCTAGATACGCAGTATTTT. It codes for CAWSSLFEGSGLDTQYF.

V is TRBV7-6 and J is TRBJ2-2; 7 positions agree with TRBD2. The CDR3 runs 18 residues. Losses at the gene ends were 9 bases for V and 2 bases for J; bases not matched to a gene: 18. Germline V gene data show CDR1 as SGHVS and CDR2 as FNYEAQ. The CDR3 here is CASLYSLRGLDNTGELFF. CDR3 nucleotide sequence: TGTGCCAGTCTATATAGTTTGCGCGGACTAGACAACACCGGGGAGCTGTTTTTT.

J is TRBJ2-2 and V is TRBV15; 7 bases are shared with TRBD1. The J segment lost 4 bases and the V segment lost 2 bases, leaving 7 bases of the junction unmatched. The CDR3 has 16 residues. Germline lookup yields CDR1 LNHNV and CDR2 YYDKDF (reference sequence). CDR3 in DNA: TGTGCCACCAGCAGACCCTCGACAGGGCCCACCGGGGAGCTGTTTTTT. It is translated as CATSRPSTGPTGELFF.

The gene calls are TRBV4-2 and TRBJ2-7; a possible D gene is TRBD1 (6 bases). The CDR3 extends over 21 amino acids. The V end lost 4 bases, the J end lost 3 bases, and 34 bases lay between the germline ends. Germline V CDR1 and CDR2: LGHNA, YNFKEQ. In nucleotides, the CDR3 is TGTGCCAGCAGCCCACCCGGATCCGAAAACGAAACGAGAGGGGGACGCTACGAGCAGTACTTC. Translating gives CASSPPGSENETRGGRYEQYF.